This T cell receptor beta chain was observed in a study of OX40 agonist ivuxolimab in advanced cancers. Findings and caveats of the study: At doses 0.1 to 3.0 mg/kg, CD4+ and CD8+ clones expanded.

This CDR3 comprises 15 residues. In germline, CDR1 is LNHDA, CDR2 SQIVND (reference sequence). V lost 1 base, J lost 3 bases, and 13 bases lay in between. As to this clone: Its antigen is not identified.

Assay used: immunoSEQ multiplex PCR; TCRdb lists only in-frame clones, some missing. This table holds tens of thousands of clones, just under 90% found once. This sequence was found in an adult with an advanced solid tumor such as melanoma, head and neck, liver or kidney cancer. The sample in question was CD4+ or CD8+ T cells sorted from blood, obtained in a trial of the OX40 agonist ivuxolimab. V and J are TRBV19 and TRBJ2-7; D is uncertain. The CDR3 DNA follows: TGTGCCAGTAGTATAGGGGCTAGGCCGATCTACGAGCAGTACTTC. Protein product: CASSIGARPIYEQYF.